This T cell receptor beta chain was recorded in a study of T cell changes during pregnancy in multiple sclerosis. The CDR3 contains 16 residues. Per the germline V gene, CDR1 is LNHDA and CDR2 is SQIVND (reference sequence). Between the trimmed V and J ends, which lost 3 bases and 2 bases, there was a span of 14 bases. TCRdb's copy holds only in-frame clones and misses some; the assay was immunoSEQ multiplex PCR. The sample yields several thousand clones, about 90% seen once. The origin of this receptor is a female donor in good health, enrolled as a control in a pregnancy study. Sequenced material: CD8+ T cells from peripheral blood mononuclear cells, taken in the first trimester of pregnancy. The chain recombines TRBV19 with TRBJ2-1, with D possibly TRBD2 on 6 matching bases. Here the CDR3 reads CASSIISAGTYNEQFF. In DNA form, the CDR3 reads TGTGCCAGTAGTATTATCAGCGCGGGAACCTACAATGAGCAGTTCTTC.